Listed here is a single T cell receptor beta chain. The data derive from a study of blood T cell repertoires in COVID-19. Recruits, aged roughly 18 to 89 years, lived in around 24 US areas. Cohort assignment relied on participant-reported clinical history. Repertoires were generated with immunoSEQ multiplex PCR, while TCRdb's copy carries only in-frame clones and drops some. The sample has approximately 470,000 clones, roughly nine tenths seen once. This clonotype originated in a woman aged 18 to 35 who had recovered from COVID-19. Sequencing was carried out using PBMCs or T cells enriched from blood (not recorded which).

CDR3 residues: CASRRQGGNQPQHF. The CDR3, as DNA: TGTGCCAGCAGGCGACAGGGCGGTAATCAGCCCCAGCATTTT. V usage is TRBV6-5 and J usage is TRBJ1-5, with 7 bases fitting TRBD1. Germline V CDR1 and CDR2: MNHEY, SVGAGI. Trimming cost V 6 bases and J 4 bases; bases outside gene matches: 6. The CDR3 consists of 14 residues.